This is a list of T cell receptor beta chains from one sample in a study of regulatory T cells in long-lasting Graves disease. Each CDR3 protein is one row after TCRdb ran MiXCR on the multiplex PCR reads. The table has a few hundred thousand distinct CDR3 sequences, 20% to 25% seen once. Source: peripheral blood mononuclear cells (PBMCs), taken when the disease was refractory, from a patient treated with antithyroid drugs. The origin of the receptors is a female donor with Graves disease. Both conserved end residues are part of each CDR3. A D gene is named only where the DNA matches it firmly.

D gene: .
V gene: TRBV28
CDR3 protein: CASSLLVSYSGETYEQYF

D gene: .
V gene: TRBV20-1
CDR3 protein: CSARGGGGYGYTF

D gene: .
V gene: TRBV19
CDR3 protein: CASSLGSGVATNEKLFF

D gene: .
V gene: TRBV5-4
CDR3 protein: CASSPTGRLYEQYF

D gene: .
V gene: TRBV6-2/TRBV6-3
CDR3 protein: CASRGGQDYGYTF

D gene: TRBD2
V gene: TRBV28
CDR3 protein: CASSPWTSGSSETQYF

D gene: .
V gene: TRBV7-8
CDR3 protein: CASSSLTGINYGYTF

D gene: .
V gene: TRBV5-4
CDR3 protein: CASSLDGDTPREIYEQYF

D gene: .
V gene: TRBV5-1
CDR3 protein: CASSLHGNTEAFF

D gene: .
V gene: TRBV20-1
CDR3 protein: CSASANAGGEQYF

D gene: .
V gene: TRBV19
CDR3 protein: CASSSRDSLGAFF

D gene: TRBD1
V gene: TRBV13
CDR3 protein: CASSGSWTGLYEQYF

D gene: TRBD1
V gene: TRBV12-3/TRBV12-4
CDR3 protein: CASSFKTGVFNEQFF

D gene: TRBD1
V gene: TRBV7-3
CDR3 protein: CASSSLGQGGELFF

D gene: .
V gene: TRBV3-1
CDR3 protein: CASSHRDRYYGYTF

D gene: .
V gene: TRBV4-1
CDR3 protein: CASSPASGQVGQPQHF

D gene: TRBD2
V gene: TRBV24-1
CDR3 protein: CATSDLQSSGMEETQYF

D gene: .
V gene: TRBV6-1
CDR3 protein: CASSPMKSLNSPLHF

D gene: .
V gene: TRBV14
CDR3 protein: CASSQNPYEQYF

D gene: TRBD1
V gene: TRBV20-1
CDR3 protein: CSATGTVNTEAFF

D gene: TRBD1
V gene: TRBV28
CDR3 protein: CASRVLTGGLNEQYF

D gene: .
V gene: TRBV9
CDR3 protein: CASSRGTLGSGELFF

D gene: TRBD1
V gene: TRBV28
CDR3 protein: CASMRRGLVVGNQPQHF

D gene: .
V gene: TRBV24-1
CDR3 protein: CATGAASSNTGELFF

D gene: TRBD1
V gene: TRBV3-1
CDR3 protein: CASSETGVTTEAFF

D gene: .
V gene: TRBV6-2/TRBV6-3
CDR3 protein: CASSYSFGNPSSYEQYF

D gene: .
V gene: TRBV2
CDR3 protein: CASSEEGGDEKLFF

D gene: TRBD1
V gene: TRBV20-1
CDR3 protein: CSAIRQGASYYEQYF

D gene: TRBD2
V gene: TRBV13
CDR3 protein: CASSWGLAGGPPGSGELFF

D gene: .
V gene: TRBV11-2
CDR3 protein: CASSLLDRTSYEQYF

D gene: .
V gene: TRBV4-1
CDR3 protein: CASSHGTSRGGRRETQYF

D gene: TRBD1
V gene: TRBV28
CDR3 protein: CASSKPGGLRNTEAFF

D gene: .
V gene: TRBV24-1
CDR3 protein: CATSDDGDTQYF

D gene: TRBD1
V gene: TRBV3-1
CDR3 protein: CASSRGGLNYEQYF

D gene: .
V gene: TRBV11-2
CDR3 protein: CASSTGGMNTEAFF

D gene: TRBD2
V gene: TRBV6-2/TRBV6-3
CDR3 protein: CASSRNPVGGGSGETQYF

D gene: .
V gene: TRBV20-1
CDR3 protein: CSALRRFTDTQYF